This section outlines one T cell receptor beta chain sequence together with its context. This clonotype was recorded at least ten times. Its antigen target is currently unknown. No base-level quality is on record; no much larger clone is a single base apart. This record belongs to a study of T cells in Graves' hyperthyroidism and ophthalmopathy (dated by TCRdb to about 2019). With respect to the entire study: Peripheral blood was collected at initial diagnosis, before any treatment. To identify TCR V-J signatures that set the groups apart, the researchers used a discovery cohort of 100 patients, made up of 40 to 45 with Graves' ophthalmopathy and 55 to 65 with stable Graves' hyperthyroidism. Whether ophthalmopathy could be predicted prospectively was tested in an independent validation cohort made up of 18 to 20 hyperthyroidism patients plus 17 patients who later progressed to ophthalmopathy. The roughly 100 discovery patients were randomly divided into training and test sets at a 7:3 ratio. The study also compared thyroid tissue and blood T-cell repertoires from roughly 6 Graves' hyperthyroidism patients. Following sampling, methimazole starting at 30 mg daily was given to hyperthyroidism patients, and high-dose intravenous methylprednisolone was given to ophthalmopathy patients. TCR Vbeta CDR3 sequencing of some 140 peripheral blood samples (43 ophthalmopathy, about 74 hyperthyroidism and roughly 17 progressor patients) is reported in the paper. What the research found in general, with its limitations: No statistical method was used to fix the sample size in advance, and group allocation was not hidden from the investigators. A model built on a 13 V-J signature distinguished ophthalmopathy from stable hyperthyroidism, reaching roughly 88% sensitivity and around 81% specificity in cross-validation and 80%/75% in testing. During validation, the model predicted progression to ophthalmopathy a median of around six months ahead of onset, with roughly 65% sensitivity and almost 75% specificity. Most expanded thyroid clonotypes (frequency above 0.001) were also found in blood, which suggests that blood repertoires may mirror thyroid immune responses.

Ophthalmopathy patients had moderately to severely active disease, with a Clinical Activity Score of 3 or more, a NOSPECS grade of 4 or more, and a disease duration of less than 3 months. Exclusion was applied to patients with uncontrolled infections, other autoimmune diseases, pregnancy or lactation. Diagnoses were established on the basis of clinical symptoms, serum thyroxine and TRAb, thyroid ultrasound, and orbital computed tomography. Ficoll-Paque density gradient centrifugation was used to isolate PBMCs from approximately 11 ml of fresh peripheral blood. Trizol reagent was used to extract total RNA, and RNA quality was then checked on an Agilent 2100 Bioanalyzer. Amplification of TCR beta CDR3 regions was carried out from RNA transcripts. A first-round RT-PCR of the TCR CDR3 used the HTBI primer set with the Qiagen OneStep RT-PCR kit. Libraries were constructed in a second round of multiplex PCR, after which size selection and purification were performed. The libraries were sequenced on an Illumina HiSeq2000 using paired-end 100 bp reads. Regarding the original processing steps: Raw data were processed with SOAPnuke, discarding reads with adapters, uncalled bases, mean Phred below 15, or no exact constant-primer or identifier match. High-quality paired reads were merged using COPE v1.2.5, and each unique nucleotide sequence was defined as a clonotype. MiTCR v1.1 was used to align clonotypes to the IMGT TRBV, TRBD and TRBJ reference segments. Only V-J combinations with frequency above 0.0001, covering roughly 99% of repertoires, were analysed. A TCS score was defined as the ratio between F50 (clonal expansion) and ExV (chaos), using BLOSUM62-based TCRdist between CDR3 peptides within each V-J. Welch's t-statistics and random forest reduced fewer than 600 V-J features to 10 to 15, which were used in a naive Bayes classifier (R e1071). Using fastp at Q25 and MiXCR, TCRdb reprocessed the public reads and kept productive beta chains. One record per CDR3 amino acid sequence lists the most common genes and DNA. TCRdb, not the authors, supplied the V and J calls. The sample table records 600,000 or so distinct CDR3 sequences; more than 14% of these occur just once. The ten largest clones capture approximately 12% of the sample.

This receptor was obtained from a woman aged 50 to 60 with Graves' ophthalmopathy. Material for sequencing was blood.

The DNA sequence follows: TGCAGTGCTAGTCTACCGGGACTCAACTATGGCTACACCTTC. This sequence encodes CSASLPGLNYGYTF. The sequence is built from TRBV20-1 and TRBJ1-2; the D gene is perhaps TRBD1, from 5 matching bases. Its CDR3 holds 14 amino acids, cysteine through phenylalanine. This entry keeps only the CDR3 DNA: 42 bases, framed from base 1. V loses 3 bases of germline sequence and J loses 2 bases, and the interval between the two ends is 13 bases. Looking up the germline V gene (reference sequence) yields CDR1 DFQATT and CDR2 SNEGSKA.